The 25 T cell receptor beta chains given below trace back to one sample, sequenced in a study of T cells in Graves' hyperthyroidism and ophthalmopathy (dated by TCRdb to 2018 to 2020). Libraries came from multiplex PCR. The sample was run on an Illumina HiSeq 2000. TCR beta CDR3 regions were amplified from RNA transcripts. A first-round RT-PCR of the TCR CDR3 used the HTBI primer set with the Qiagen OneStep RT-PCR kit. TCRdb applied fastp at Q25 and MiXCR to the public reads, then kept only in-frame beta chains. Duplicate CDR3 protein sequences are folded into a single record with the most common DNA and genes. In all, the sample holds about 400,000 distinct CDR3 sequences, and about 15% of those were seen once. In total, the top ten clones hold approximately 13% of the sample. The sequenced sample consisted of blood. The receptors here all came from a man between 18 and 35 years old with Graves' ophthalmopathy.

This clonotype was found many times. At one end, the junction sequence differs from germline, possibly due to a read error. The chain couples TRBV7-9 to TRBJ1-1; D uncertain. CDR1 and CDR2 from the germline V gene are SEHNR and FQNEAQ (reference sequence). This CDR3 has 12 amino acids. The CDR3 reads CASSLTNTEAFF. The CDR3, as DNA: TGCGCCAGCAGCTTGACGAACACTGAAGCTTTCTTT.

The sample holds many counts of this clonotype. This chain joins TRBV6-1 and TRBJ1-1, with a weak D call TRBD1 (5 bases). V lost 5 bases and J lost 4, with 17 bases in between. The CDR3 sequence is 15 residues long. Germline CDR1 and CDR2: MNHNS and SASEGT. CDR3 sequence (DNA): TGTGCCAGCAGTACAGGAGGATTTGGGGGCACTGAAGCTTTCTTT. Protein sequence: CASSTGGFGGTEAFF.

The genes are TRBV6-5 and TRBJ1-1, with D maybe TRBD1 (5 bases). In germline, CDR1 is MNHEY, CDR2 SVGAGI. The CDR3 is made up of 16 amino acids. V was pared by 0 bases and J by 4 bases, with 15 bases between. This chain's CDR3 is CASSYSVGHWSTEAFF. The CDR3 DNA reads TGTGCCAGCAGTTACTCGGTGGGGCATTGGTCCACTGAAGCTTTCTTT.

This clonotype was counted ten times or more. V is TRBV16 and J is TRBJ1-6; TRBD1 matches at 7 bases. This CDR3 region has 15 residues. Germline CDR1 and CDR2: KGHSY and FQNENV. Trimming removed 4 bases from V and 7 bases from J; junction bases left unmatched: 7. CDR3 region: CASSLRQGGNSPLHF. The DNA for the CDR3 is TGTGCCAGCAGCCTCAGACAGGGTGGGAATTCACCCCTCCACTTT.

This clonotype came up many times. The gene calls are TRBV30 and TRBJ2-3; D is unclear. The V gene's germline CDR1 is GTSNPN and CDR2 SVGIG (reference sequence). The CDR3 length is 16 residues. V dropped 0 bases and J dropped 6 bases, with 19 bases sitting between them. This chain's CDR3 is CAWSVHRRPGSDTQYF. The CDR3 coding sequence is TGTGCCTGGAGTGTACACCGCAGGCCCGGCTCCGATACGCAGTATTTT.

The chain employs TRBV6-1 and TRBJ2-1; 10 bases are shared with TRBD1. V lost 8 bases, J lost 5 bases, and 9 bases stayed unmatched. Germline CDR1 MNHNS, CDR2 SASEGT. This CDR3 has 15 residues. The CDR3 nucleotides are TGTGCCAGCCGCCCGGACAGGGGGGCGGACAATGAGCAGTTCTTC. Encoded protein: CASRPDRGADNEQFF.

This clonotype has at least ten counts. The rearrangement joins TRBV2 to TRBJ2-5; D possibly corresponds to TRBD1 (5 bases). V lost 7 bases and J 2 bases, leaving 11 bases between the germline ends. The CDR3 loop spans 13 amino acids. Germline V lookup: CDR1 SNHLY, CDR2 FYNNEI. This chain's CDR3 is CASKGSPQETQYF. The CDR3 bases are TGTGCCAGCAAGGGGTCTCCTCAAGAGACCCAGTACTTC.

The genes are TRBV6-4 and TRBJ1-5; D is undetermined. Germline V gene lookup returns CDR1 MRHNA and CDR2 SNTAGT. CDR3 length equals 14 residues. V was shortened by 4 bases and J by 4 bases, with 11 bases between the two germline ends. DNA of the CDR3: TGTGCCAGCAGTGCATCTCCCGGGAATCAGCCCCAGCATTTT. Amino acid sequence: CASSASPGNQPQHF.

This clonotype has a count of ten or more. The chain is built from TRBV12-3 or TRBV12-4 and TRBJ1-2, with TRBD1 matching 8 bases. The V gene end was trimmed by 8 bases and the J gene end by 3 bases; junction bases not matched to a gene: 14. The CDR3 is made up of 16 amino acids. The CDR3 loop is CASRKAGGLAYYGYTF. CDR3 bases: TGTGCCAGCCGAAAGGCAGGGGGCCTGGCTTACTATGGCTACACCTTC.

The CDR3 sequence is CASATGNSYEQYF. DNA of the CDR3: TGTGCCAGTGCGACAGGGAACTCCTACGAGCAGTACTTC. J is TRBJ2-7 and V is TRBV25-1; 7 nucleotides line up with TRBD1. The germline V gene has CDR1 MGHDK and CDR2 SYGVNS. The CDR3 is made up of 13 amino acids. Germline trimming cut 9 bases from V and 0 bases from J; bases unmatched to any gene: 5.

This clonotype showed up just a few times. The rearrangement uses TRBV3-1 and TRBJ2-2; D remains ambiguous. This CDR3 comprises 17 residues. V was cut by 0 bases and J by 6 bases, with 17 bases left in between. Germline CDR1 is LGHDT and CDR2 is YNNKEL (reference sequence). DNA for the CDR3: TGTGCCAGCAGCCAAGATCCCCTACGACTTATACCCGGGGAGCTGTTTTTT. Protein sequence: CASSQDPLRLIPGELFF.

This clonotype occurred many times. The chain uses TRBV4-1 and TRBJ1-2; D is unresolved. Germline CDR1 reads MGHRA; CDR2 reads YSYEKL. CDR3 length equals 15 residues. Trimming stripped 0 bases from V and 5 bases from J, with 13 bases between. The CDR3 DNA sequence: TGCGCCAGCAGCCAAGAATCGGGGTGGGGATATGGCTACACCTTC. It codes for CASSQESGWGYGYTF.

The table lists this clonotype with many counts. This sequence joins TRBV2 and TRBJ2-3; no reliable D call. CDR3 length: 13 amino acids. V was cut by 5 bases and J by 2 bases, with 8 bases left in between. CDR1 and CDR2 from the germline V gene are SNHLY and FYNNEI. CDR3 DNA: TGTGCCAGCAGTACAGAATACACAGATACGCAGTATTTT. Its translation is CASSTEYTDTQYF.

The chain's CDR3 is CSASPFENEQFF. The CDR3 bases are TGCAGTGCTAGCCCGTTTGAGAATGAGCAGTTCTTC. V is TRBV20-1 and J is TRBJ2-1; D is undetermined. Trimming cost V 3 bases and J 7 bases, with 10 bases left between them. Germline loops: CDR1 DFQATT, CDR2 SNEGSKA (reference sequence). CDR3 length: 12 amino acids.

This clonotype was detected a few times. The rearrangement uses TRBV29-1 and TRBJ2-2; TRBD2 aligns across 7 bases. The V gene's germline CDR1 is SQVTM and CDR2 ANQGSEA. This CDR3 comprises 17 residues. V gave up 1 base and J gave up 2 bases; unmatched junction bases: 10. The CDR3 coding sequence is TGCAGCGTTGAAGTTAGGGGACGGGGGGTCAACACCGGGGAGCTGTTTTTT. Residues: CSVEVRGRGVNTGELFF.

This clonotype has only a few counts. V is TRBV9 and J is TRBJ2-1; 8 bases agree with TRBD2. The CDR3 consists of 15 residues. Trimming cost V 3 bases and J 4 bases; bases outside gene matches: 6. The germline gives CDR1 SGDLS, CDR2 YYNGEE. CDR3 nucleotides: TGTGCCAGCAGCGCCGCGGGACTAGAATACAATGAGCAGTTCTTC. The encoded protein is CASSAAGLEYNEQFF.

This clonotype was counted only a few times. The chain links TRBV27 to TRBJ2-7, with a possible D match to TRBD2 (7 bases). The CDR3 consists of 15 residues. Germline loops: CDR1 MNHEY, CDR2 SMNVEV (reference sequence). Trimming removed 0 bases from V and 6 bases from J, with 15 bases in between. The CDR3 DNA reads TGTGCCAGCAGTTTATCAGGGGGGGTGTGGGGCGAGCAGTACTTC. It encodes CASSLSGGVWGEQYF.

This clonotype was detected only a few times. This rearrangement joins TRBV12-3 or TRBV12-4 to TRBJ2-5; the match to TRBD2 covers 11 bases. The V segment lost 7 bases and the J segment 4 bases; nucleotides outside the gene matches: 5. The CDR3 totals 14 residues. CDR3 in amino acids: CASTFSGRGETQYF. The CDR3 nucleotides read TGTGCCAGCACCTTTAGCGGGAGGGGAGAGACCCAGTACTTC.

This clonotype has ten or more counts. The chain recombines TRBV18 with TRBJ1-2; D ambiguous. With 2 bases removed from V and 1 base from J, the gap between germline ends came to 8 bases. The CDR3 loop spans 14 amino acids. Germline CDR1 reads KGHSH; CDR2 reads LQKENI. CDR3 DNA sequence: TGTGCCAGCTCACCAACCAGCCTTAACTATGGCTACACCTTC. Protein: CASSPTSLNYGYTF.

There are many counts of this clonotype. J is TRBJ2-7 and V is TRBV6-5; weak D call: TRBD2 (6 bases). The CDR3 contains 14 residues. CDR1 and CDR2 (germline): MNHEY, SVGAGI. V lost 2 bases and J 1 base, leaving 9 bases between the germline ends. The CDR3 DNA sequence: TGTGCCAGCAGTTACCTCGGGGGTTCCTACGAGCAGTACTTC. Amino acids: CASSYLGGSYEQYF.

At least ten counts were recorded for this clonotype. The chain links TRBV11-2 to TRBJ2-5; possibly TRBD1 for D (7 bases). The V gene's germline CDR1 is SGHAT and CDR2 FQNNGV. V lost 4 bases, J lost 3 bases, and 18 bases lay in between. The CDR3 has 16 amino acids. As DNA, the CDR3 is TGTGCCAGCAGCTCCTACCCTCAGGGGGGCGAAGAGACCCAGTACTTC. Translating gives CASSSYPQGGEETQYF. The variable domain in full, completed from reference TRBV11-2 and TRBJ2-5, reads EAGVAQSPRYKIIEKRQSVAFWCNPISGHATLYWYQQILGQGPKLLIQFQNNGVVDDSQLPKDRFSAERLKGVDSTLKIQPAKLEDSAVYLCASSSYPQGGEETQYFGPGTRLLVL.

In its sample, this clonotype was seen a few times. V and J are TRBV7-9 and TRBJ2-2, with 9 nucleotides matching TRBD2. V shed 6 bases and J 6 bases; nucleotides not matched to a gene: 14. Germline CDR1 is SEHNR and CDR2 is FQNEAQ (reference sequence). The CDR3 is 17 amino acids. The CDR3 nucleotides are TGTGCCAGCAGACCATCTAGCGGGAAGTCTATGGCCGGGGAGCTGTTTTTT. Translated, it gives CASRPSSGKSMAGELFF.

The chain joins TRBV7-9 to TRBJ2-1; no reliable D call. The germline gives CDR1 SEHNR, CDR2 FQNEAQ (reference sequence). The CDR3 is 13 amino acids. Trimming stripped 3 bases from V and 4 bases from J, with 7 bases between. CDR3 nucleotides: TGTGCCAGCAGCTTCGGGCAGTACAATGAGCAGTTCTTC. Its translation is CASSFGQYNEQFF.

The chain uses TRBV4-2 and TRBJ2-7; 7 bases match TRBD2. J was trimmed by 0 bases and V by 0 bases; bases with no gene match: 5. There are 16 residues in the CDR3. CDR1 and CDR2 (germline): LGHNA, YNFKEQ. The CDR3 region is CASSQDYTGGSYEQYF. The CDR3 nucleotides are TGTGCCAGCAGCCAAGACTATACGGGGGGCTCCTACGAGCAGTACTTC.

This clonotype has only a few counts. The CDR3 here is CASSQSDRGSNSPLHF. The CDR3 nucleotides read TGTGCCAGCAGCCAATCAGACAGGGGTAGTAATTCACCCCTCCACTTT. V and J are TRBV3-1 and TRBJ1-6; 8 bases fit TRBD1. V was clipped by 2 bases and J by 6 bases; unmatched bases: 6. The V gene's germline CDR1 is LGHDT and CDR2 YNNKEL (reference sequence). There are 16 residues in the CDR3. Combining the CDR3 with reference TRBV3-1 and TRBJ1-6 gives the whole variable domain DTAVSQTPKYLVTQMGNDKSIKCEQNLGHDTMYWYKQDSKKFLKIMFSYNNKELIINETVPNRFSPKSPDKAHLNLHINSLELGDSAVYFCASSQSDRGSNSPLHFGNGTRLTVT.